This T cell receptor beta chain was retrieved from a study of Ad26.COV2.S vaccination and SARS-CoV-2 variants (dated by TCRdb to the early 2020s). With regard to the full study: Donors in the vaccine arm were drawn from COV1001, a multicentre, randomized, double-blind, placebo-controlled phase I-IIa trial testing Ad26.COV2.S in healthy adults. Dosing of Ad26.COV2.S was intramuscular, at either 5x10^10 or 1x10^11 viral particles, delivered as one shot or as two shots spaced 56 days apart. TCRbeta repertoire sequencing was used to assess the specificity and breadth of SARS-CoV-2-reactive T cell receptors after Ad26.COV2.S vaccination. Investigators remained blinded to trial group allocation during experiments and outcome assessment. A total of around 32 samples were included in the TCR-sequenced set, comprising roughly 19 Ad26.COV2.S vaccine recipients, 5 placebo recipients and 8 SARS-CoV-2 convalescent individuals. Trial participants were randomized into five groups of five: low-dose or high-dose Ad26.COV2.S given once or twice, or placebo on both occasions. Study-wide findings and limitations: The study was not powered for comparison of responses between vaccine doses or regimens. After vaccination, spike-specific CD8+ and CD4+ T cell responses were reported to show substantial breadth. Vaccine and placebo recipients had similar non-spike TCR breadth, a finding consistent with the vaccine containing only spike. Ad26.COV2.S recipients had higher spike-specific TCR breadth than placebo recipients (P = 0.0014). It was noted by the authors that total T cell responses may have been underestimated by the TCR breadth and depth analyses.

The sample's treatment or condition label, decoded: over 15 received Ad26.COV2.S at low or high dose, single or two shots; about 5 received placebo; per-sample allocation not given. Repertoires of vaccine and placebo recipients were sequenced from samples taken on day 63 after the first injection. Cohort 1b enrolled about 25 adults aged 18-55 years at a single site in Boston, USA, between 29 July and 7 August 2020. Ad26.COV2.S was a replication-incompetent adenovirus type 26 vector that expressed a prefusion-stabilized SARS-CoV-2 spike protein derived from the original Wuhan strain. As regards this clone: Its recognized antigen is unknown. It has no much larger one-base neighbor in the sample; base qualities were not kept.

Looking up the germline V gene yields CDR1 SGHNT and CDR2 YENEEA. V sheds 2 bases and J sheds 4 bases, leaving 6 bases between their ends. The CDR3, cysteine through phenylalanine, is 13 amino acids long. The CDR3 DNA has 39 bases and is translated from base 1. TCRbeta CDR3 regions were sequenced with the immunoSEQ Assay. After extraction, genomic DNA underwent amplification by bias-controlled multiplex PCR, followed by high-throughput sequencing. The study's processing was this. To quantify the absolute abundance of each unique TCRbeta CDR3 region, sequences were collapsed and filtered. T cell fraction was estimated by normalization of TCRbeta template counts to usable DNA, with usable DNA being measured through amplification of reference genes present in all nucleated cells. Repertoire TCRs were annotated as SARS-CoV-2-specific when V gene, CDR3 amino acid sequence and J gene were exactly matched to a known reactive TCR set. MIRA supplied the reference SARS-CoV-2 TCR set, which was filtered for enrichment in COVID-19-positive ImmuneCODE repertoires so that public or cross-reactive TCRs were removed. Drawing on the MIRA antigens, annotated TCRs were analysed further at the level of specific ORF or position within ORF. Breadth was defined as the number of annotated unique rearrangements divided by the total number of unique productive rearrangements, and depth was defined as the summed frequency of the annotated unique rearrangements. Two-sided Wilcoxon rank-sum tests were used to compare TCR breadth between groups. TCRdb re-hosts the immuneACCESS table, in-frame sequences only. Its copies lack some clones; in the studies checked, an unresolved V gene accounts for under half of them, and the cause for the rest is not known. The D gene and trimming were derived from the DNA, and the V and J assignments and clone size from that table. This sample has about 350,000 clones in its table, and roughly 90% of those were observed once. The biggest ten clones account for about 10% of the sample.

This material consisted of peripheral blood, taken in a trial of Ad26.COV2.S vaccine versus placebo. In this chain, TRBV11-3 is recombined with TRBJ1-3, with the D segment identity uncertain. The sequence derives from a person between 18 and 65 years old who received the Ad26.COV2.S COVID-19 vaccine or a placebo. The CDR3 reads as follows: CASSLKAGNTIYF. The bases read TGTGCCAGCAGCTTAAAGGCGGGAAACACCATATATTTT.